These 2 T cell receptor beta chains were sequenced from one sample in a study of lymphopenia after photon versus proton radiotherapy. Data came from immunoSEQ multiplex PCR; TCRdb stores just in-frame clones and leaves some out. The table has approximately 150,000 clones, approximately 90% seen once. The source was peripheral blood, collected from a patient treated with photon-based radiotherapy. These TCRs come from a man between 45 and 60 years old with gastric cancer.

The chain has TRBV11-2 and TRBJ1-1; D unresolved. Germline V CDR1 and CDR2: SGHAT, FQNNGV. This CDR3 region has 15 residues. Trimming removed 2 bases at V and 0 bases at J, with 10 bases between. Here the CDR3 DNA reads TGTGCCAGCAGCTTATCCCGGACTGTGAACACTGAAGCTTTCTTT. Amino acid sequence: CASSLSRTVNTEAFF.

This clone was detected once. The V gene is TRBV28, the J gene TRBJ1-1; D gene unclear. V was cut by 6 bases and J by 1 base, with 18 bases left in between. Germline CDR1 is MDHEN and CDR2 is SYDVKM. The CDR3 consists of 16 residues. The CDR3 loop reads CASSLGELKRNTEAFF. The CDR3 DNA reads TGTGCCAGCAGCCTCGGGGAGCTCAAAAGGAACACTGAAGCTTTCTTT.